One sample yielded the 17 T cell receptor beta chains listed below, sequenced in a study of CD8+ T cells in alopecia areata. Treatment noted: oral pan-JAK inhibitor, 5-10 mg twice daily. Reverse transcription of extracted RNA yielded cDNA, which provided the sequencing template. Sequencing was performed with immunoSEQ multiplex PCR; in TCRdb, only in-frame clones are kept and a portion is missing. The sample has around 200,000 clones, roughly three fifths seen once. The sequences come from CD4+ T cells sorted from blood, collected at week 4, from a patient treated with tofacitinib. The receptor set was obtained from a human donor with alopecia areata.

V is TRBV28 and J is TRBJ1-5; the D is unclear. The CDR3 covers 15 residues. Germline values: CDR1 MDHEN, CDR2 SYDVKM. V shed 2 bases and J shed 7 bases, with 15 bases lying between them. CDR3 sequence: CASSLTPSLWQPQHF. CDR3 sequence (DNA): TGTGCCAGCAGTTTAACCCCCTCTCTCTGGCAGCCCCAGCATTTT.

This clone was found a few times. The J gene is TRBJ2-7, the V gene TRBV30; no clear D. The germline V gene encodes CDR1 GTSNPN and CDR2 SVGIG (reference sequence). The CDR3 has 10 amino acids. The ends were cut back, 5 bases at V and 6 bases at J, with 8 bases in the middle. This CDR3 is CAWGWAEQYF. The CDR3 DNA reads TGTGCCTGGGGGTGGGCCGAGCAGTACTTC.

The chain has TRBV18 and TRBJ2-7; D is tentatively TRBD1 or TRBD2 (5 bases each). CDR1 and CDR2 (germline): KGHSH, LQKENI. This CDR3 is built from 13 residues. Trimming removed 4 bases at V and 0 bases at J, with 7 bases between. DNA of the CDR3: TGTGCCAGCTCACGGGACCTCTCCTACGAGCAGTACTTC. Amino acids: CASSRDLSYEQYF.

This clone was counted between two and nine times. The chain couples TRBV28 to TRBJ2-5; D is perhaps TRBD1 or TRBD2 (7 bases each). The CDR3 has 15 residues. CDR1 and CDR2 (germline): MDHEN, SYDVKM. V lost 5 bases and J lost 2, with 15 bases in between. CDR3 amino acids: CASSATGRVQETQYF. CDR3 DNA sequence: TGTGCCAGCAGTGCGACAGGGAGGGTTCAAGAGACCCAGTACTTC.

The CDR3 loop is CASSYSTSAATYEQYF. As DNA, the CDR3 is TGTGCCAGCAGTTACTCGACTAGCGCTGCCACCTACGAGCAGTACTTC. The chain links TRBV6-5 to TRBJ2-7; 8 bases align to TRBD2. V was clipped by 0 bases and J by 2 bases; unmatched bases: 6. The CDR3 has 16 amino acids. Germline V gives CDR1 MNHEY, CDR2 SVGAGI.

CDR3 nucleotides: TGCGCCAGCAGCCAAGAAGTCCAGGGGGTCGCAGATACGCAGTATTTT. Encoded protein: CASSQEVQGVADTQYF. The J gene is TRBJ2-3, the V gene TRBV4-3, with 7 nucleotides matching TRBD1. The junction had 7 bases not matched to a gene; V was cut back by 0 bases and J by 4 bases. CDR1 and CDR2 (germline): LGHNA, YSLEER. This CDR3 contains 16 residues.

This rearrangement joins TRBV30 to TRBJ1-5; D is unresolved. This CDR3 comprises 15 residues. Trimming took 3 bases from V and 0 from J, leaving 12 bases between them. The germline CDR1 and CDR2 sequences are GTSNPN and SVGIG (reference sequence). The chain's CDR3 is CAWRAPPPSNQPQHF. The CDR3 DNA sequence: TGTGCCTGGAGGGCTCCCCCCCCTAGCAATCAGCCCCAGCATTTT.

This clone is a singleton in its sample. The rearrangement uses TRBV29-1 and TRBJ1-2; tentative D call: TRBD1 (6 bases). CDR1 is SQVTM and CDR2 is ANQGSEA in the germline V gene. CDR3 length equals 12 residues. V lost 2 bases to trimming and J lost 3 bases, with 7 bases between them. The CDR3 coding sequence is TGCAGCGTTGAAAACAGGGACTATGGCTACACCTTC. Protein sequence: CSVENRDYGYTF.

V and J are TRBV20-1 and TRBJ2-7, with TRBD1 matching over 7 bases. CDR3 length equals 11 residues. The junction had 5 bases not matched to a gene; V was cut back by 3 bases and J by 9 bases. Germline CDR1 and CDR2: DFQATT and SNEGSKA (reference sequence). CDR3 in DNA: TGCAGTGCTAGTCCCGACAGGGCGCAGTACTTC. Protein sequence: CSASPDRAQYF.

The chain recombines TRBV28 with TRBJ2-5, with a weak D call TRBD1 (6 bases). The CDR3 loop spans 17 amino acids. V dropped 6 bases and J dropped 4 bases, with 24 bases sitting between them. Germline V CDR1 and CDR2: MDHEN, SYDVKM. The CDR3 is CASSTLTPSGESETQYF. In DNA, the CDR3 is TGTGCCAGCAGCACTTTAACTCCTTCAGGGGAGTCAGAGACCCAGTACTTC.

This clone was detected a few times. The V gene is TRBV29-1, the J gene TRBJ1-1; D unresolved. Germline V gene sequence: CDR1 SQVTM, CDR2 ANQGSEA. Trimming pared 3 bases from V and 0 bases from J, leaving 8 bases between. This CDR3 contains 13 residues. DNA of the CDR3: TGCAGCGTTGACCTTAGTGTGAACACTGAAGCTTTCTTT. Protein sequence: CSVDLSVNTEAFF.

This chain joins TRBV29-1 and TRBJ2-7; TRBD1 or TRBD2 may be the D gene (5 bases each). Germline V gives CDR1 SQVTM, CDR2 ANQGSEA. The CDR3 sequence is 13 residues long. V was trimmed by 7 bases and J by 4 bases, leaving 17 bases between them. In DNA form, the CDR3 reads TGCAGCGCTGGGGGTGGGGGAGAATACGAGCAGTACTTC. Amino acid sequence: CSAGGGGEYEQYF.

This chain uses TRBV4-1 with TRBJ2-7; D is uncertain. Trimming stripped 0 bases from V and 9 bases from J, with 12 bases between. Germline CDR1 reads MGHRA; CDR2 reads YSYEKL. The CDR3 is 13 residues long. This chain's CDR3 is CASSQDSIQGQYF. Here the CDR3 DNA reads TGCGCCAGCAGCCAAGATTCCATCCAAGGGCAGTACTTC.

The rearrangement uses TRBV30 and TRBJ1-5; D might be TRBD1 (5 bases). The V and J ends lost 2 bases and 3 bases respectively, with 8 bases between them. This CDR3 is built from 13 residues. Germline-derived CDR1 and CDR2 are GTSNPN and SVGIG (reference sequence). CDR3 loop: CAWSSGVNQPQHF. CDR3 coding DNA: TGTGCCTGGAGTTCGGGGGTCAATCAGCCCCAGCATTTT.

J is TRBJ1-4 and V is TRBV30; 9 bases agree with TRBD1. Per the germline V gene, CDR1 is GTSNPN and CDR2 is SVGIG (reference sequence). V shed 4 bases, J shed 3 bases, and the junction held 3 bases outside the gene matches. The CDR3 is 14 residues long. CDR3: CAWTRTGANEKLFF. The CDR3 nucleotides are TGTGCCTGGACGCGGACAGGGGCTAATGAAAAACTGTTTTTT.

This sequence joins TRBV5-1 and TRBJ2-6; 8 positions agree with TRBD2. Per the germline V gene, CDR1 is SGHRS and CDR2 is YFSETQ. CDR3 length: 18 residues. Losses at the gene ends were 0 bases for V and 2 bases for J; bases not matched to a gene: 7. CDR3 DNA: TGCGCCAGCAGCTTGGTTGGCGGGAGGCGACCTGGGGCCAACGTCCTGACTTTC. Amino acids: CASSLVGGRRPGANVLTF.

J is TRBJ2-7 and V is TRBV30, with a weak D call TRBD1 (6 bases). Germline CDR1 GTSNPN, CDR2 SVGIG (reference sequence). CDR3 length: 12 residues. V was cut by 3 bases and J by 5 bases, with 11 bases left in between. CDR3 residues: CAWSGQTDEQYF. The CDR3 nucleotides are TGTGCCTGGAGCGGACAGACGGACGAGCAGTACTTC.